This paragraph reports one TCR beta chain. The sample is drawn from a study of blood T cell repertoires in COVID-19. Study details: From the United States, Italy and Spain came samples of acute and convalescent COVID-19. T cells, B-cell-depleted T cells, or PBMCs supplied cDNA or gDNA.

The CDR3 spans 15 residues. Between the trimmed V and J ends, which lost 0 bases and 6 bases, there was a span of 15 bases. Germline V gene lookup returns CDR1 LGHDT and CDR2 YNNKEL (reference sequence). How the authors handled the data: From reference gene primer amplification, estimates of nucleated cell counts were derived. Data came from immunoSEQ multiplex PCR; TCRdb stores just in-frame clones and leaves some out. V, J and clone size derive from that table, while D and trimming were established from the DNA sequence. This table holds about 230,000 clones, 65% to 90% found once. Sequencing was carried out using peripheral blood. This sequence originates from a woman aged 45-65 years with acute or convalescent COVID-19. The chain employs TRBV3-1 (or the pseudogene TRBV3-2) and TRBJ2-7; possibly TRBD1 for D (6 bases). In nucleotides, the CDR3 is TGTGCCAGCAGCCAAGATTTAATACAGGGTGGCGAGCAGTACTTC. Encoded protein: CASSQDLIQGGEQYF.